The 20 T cell receptor beta chains listed next were all sequenced from one sample in a study of cytomegalovirus exposure and HLA in healthy donors. In the PCR, 60 Vbeta and 13 Jbeta primers were used. Produced via immunoSEQ multiplex PCR; TCRdb's table is partial and in-frame only. The sample has about 76,000 clones; over 65% are singletons. Sequencing was done on a sample of PBMCs. Receptors were obtained from a woman in her thirties or forties in good health and CMV-seropositive.

The chain has TRBV4-3 and TRBJ1-2, with D uncertain. The CDR3 is 14 residues long. The V gene lost 0 bases and the J gene lost 4 bases, with 9 bases spanning the gap. Germline V lookup: CDR1 LGHNA, CDR2 YSLEER. CDR3 protein: CASSQERGPYGYTF. In nucleotides, the CDR3 is TGCGCCAGCAGCCAAGAACGGGGTCCCTATGGCTACACCTTC.

This clone was counted a single time. The genes are TRBV7-6 and TRBJ2-7; TRBD2 agrees at 11 bases. V was pared by 6 bases and J by 6 bases, with 13 bases of the junction left unmatched. Germline loops: CDR1 SGHVS, CDR2 FNYEAQ. The CDR3 covers 16 residues. The CDR3 region is CASSHIAGGPFSEQYF. The DNA of the CDR3 is TGTGCCAGCAGTCATATAGCGGGAGGGCCGTTTTCCGAGCAGTACTTC.

The table lists this clone with a few counts. The chain employs TRBV27 and TRBJ1-5; no definite D call. This CDR3 is 15 amino acids long. Trimming cost V 6 bases and J 0 bases, with 12 bases left between them. Germline CDR1 MNHEY, CDR2 SMNVEV (reference sequence). This CDR3 reads CASSPTVSSNQPQHF. The CDR3 coding sequence is TGTGCCAGCAGCCCAACCGTTAGTAGCAATCAGCCCCAGCATTTT.

The chain joins TRBV29-1 to TRBJ1-2, with 9 bases aligning to TRBD1. The CDR3 is 15 amino acids. Germline V lookup: CDR1 SQVTM, CDR2 ANQGSEA. The CDR3 region has the DNA TGCAGTTCACTGACCTCTGGACAGGGGAGCTATGGCTACACCTTC. Its protein is CSSLTSGQGSYGYTF.

The rearrangement uses TRBV7-2 and TRBJ2-7, with 11 bases matching TRBD1. This CDR3 spans 14 amino acids. Germline CDR1 and CDR2: SGHTA and FQGNSA. V gave up 4 bases and J gave up 6 bases; unmatched junction bases: 5. The CDR3 spells CASSSWTGGAEQYF. The CDR3 DNA reads TGTGCCAGCAGCTCCTGGACAGGGGGCGCCGAGCAGTACTTC.

The J gene is TRBJ1-4, the V gene TRBV6-6; D might be TRBD1 (6 bases). Germline assignment: CDR1 MNHNY and CDR2 SVGAGI (reference sequence). Trimming stripped 11 bases from V and 12 bases from J, with 22 bases between. The CDR3 covers 13 residues. This CDR3 reads CAGSGQHLIELFF. CDR3 sequence (DNA): TGTGCCGGCTCTGGACAGCACCTTATAGAACTGTTTTTT.

This chain connects TRBV27 to TRBJ1-5; D perhaps matches TRBD1 (5 bases). The germline gives CDR1 MNHEY, CDR2 SMNVEV (reference sequence). The V gene lost 4 bases and the J gene lost 1 base, with 11 bases spanning the gap. This CDR3 has 15 amino acids. The DNA of the CDR3 is TGTGCCAGCAGTTGGAGCGGGGGAAGCAATCAGCCCCAGCATTTT. Amino acids: CASSWSGGSNQPQHF.

The gene calls are TRBV5-1 and TRBJ2-1; 10 nucleotides agree with TRBD2. The V gene end was trimmed by 7 bases and the J gene end by 5 bases; junction bases not matched to a gene: 12. The CDR3 runs to 16 residues. CDR1 is SGHRS, CDR2 YFSETQ, per germline. CDR3 protein: CASGEAGGLLNNEQFF. The DNA for the CDR3 is TGCGCCAGCGGGGAAGCGGGAGGGCTTTTAAACAATGAGCAGTTCTTC.

Ten or more counts support this clone. The gene calls are TRBV6-6 and TRBJ2-5; the D gene is possibly TRBD1 (6 bases). This CDR3 spans 14 amino acids. Germline CDR1 and CDR2: MNHNY and SVGAGI (reference sequence). The V end lost 0 bases, the J end lost 3 bases, and 8 bases lay between the germline ends. The CDR3, as DNA: TGTGCCAGCAGTTACTCGAACAGGGAAGAGACCCAGTACTTC. Its protein is CASSYSNREETQYF.

This clone has more than one count but fewer than ten. The V gene is TRBV5-1, the J gene TRBJ2-2; 8 bases are a match to TRBD2. Germline CDR1 and CDR2: SGHRS and YFSETQ. V shed 6 bases, J shed 3 bases, and the junction held 4 bases outside the gene matches. This CDR3 is 14 amino acids long. The CDR3 loop reads CASKRETHTGELFF. The CDR3 DNA reads TGCGCCAGCAAGCGGGAGACTCACACCGGGGAGCTGTTTTTT.

The CDR3 loop is CASSSRDKPGLAKNEQFF. The CDR3 nucleotides read TGTGCCAGCAGCAGCCGGGACAAACCGGGACTAGCTAAGAATGAGCAGTTCTTC. The V gene is TRBV11-1, the J gene TRBJ2-1; the match to TRBD2 covers 9 bases. Unmatched junction bases numbered 18, after V lost 5 bases and J lost 7 bases. This CDR3 has 18 amino acids. The germline V gene has CDR1 SGHAT and CDR2 FQDESV (reference sequence).

This clone was recorded once. This chain joins TRBV10-1 and TRBJ2-7; perhaps TRBD2 as D (7 bases). The germline V gene has CDR1 WNHNN and CDR2 SYGVQD (reference sequence). With 4 bases removed from V and 1 base from J, the gap between germline ends came to 26 bases. The CDR3 totals 19 residues. CDR3 in amino acids: CASSGLGGAHQSKSYEQYF. The DNA of the CDR3 is TGCGCCAGCAGTGGATTAGGGGGGGCACATCAATCTAAGTCCTACGAGCAGTACTTC.

DNA for the CDR3: TGTGCCACCTTGCTTCCCTTCGAGGGCGAGCAGTACTTC. Residues: CATLLPFEGEQYF. The chain carries TRBV10-3 and TRBJ2-7; tentatively, D is TRBD2 (5 bases). The CDR3 runs to 13 residues. V was pared by 10 bases and J by 6 bases, with 19 bases between. Germline lookup yields CDR1 ENHRY and CDR2 SYGVKD.

The V call is TRBV19, the J call TRBJ2-7; TRBD1 is a possible D gene (6 bases). Looked up from germline, CDR1 is LNHDA and CDR2 is SQIVND (reference sequence). V was trimmed by 5 bases and J by 7 bases, leaving 15 bases between them. This CDR3 has 13 residues. CDR3 sequence: CASSPGTPREQYF. The CDR3 DNA sequence: TGTGCCAGTAGTCCAGGGACACCTAGAGAGCAGTACTTC.

The chain couples TRBV7-8 to TRBJ1-3, with D unresolved. The length of the CDR3 is 15 residues. V was pared by 1 base and J by 0 bases, with 7 bases between. Germline V gene sequence: CDR1 SGHVS, CDR2 FQNEAQ. CDR3 coding DNA: TGTGCCAGCAGCTTAGTCCCACTCTCTGGAAACACCATATATTTT. Protein product: CASSLVPLSGNTIYF.

The chain carries TRBV10-3 and TRBJ2-1; 12 bases align to TRBD2. The germline V gene encodes CDR1 ENHRY and CDR2 SYGVKD. The J segment lost 4 bases and the V segment lost 10 bases, leaving 11 bases of the junction unmatched. The CDR3 contains 16 residues. CDR3: CATKYGTSGRYNEQFF. For the CDR3, the DNA is TGTGCCACCAAGTACGGAACTAGCGGGAGGTACAATGAGCAGTTCTTC.

CDR3 coding DNA: TGTGCCAGCAGTTACTCTGGGAGGGGAGCTGAAGCTTTCTTT. This translates into CASSYSGRGAEAFF. V usage is TRBV6-5 and J usage is TRBJ1-1; D might be TRBD1 (5 bases). This CDR3 has 14 residues. V lost 0 bases and J lost 6, with 11 bases in between. Germline CDR1 reads MNHEY; CDR2 reads SVGAGI.

This chain joins TRBV4-1 and TRBJ2-7; no definite D call. Deletions cut 1 base from V and 3 bases from J, with 10 bases between. Germline lookup yields CDR1 MGHRA and CDR2 YSYEKL. This CDR3 is 14 amino acids long. DNA for the CDR3: TGCGCCAGCAGCCAAGTGGTCAGGATCTACGAGCAGTACTTC. Encoded protein: CASSQVVRIYEQYF.

This rearrangement joins TRBV27 to TRBJ1-2, with D unclear. Trimming stripped 0 bases from V and 8 bases from J, with 10 bases between. CDR1 and CDR2 (germline): MNHEY, SMNVEV (reference sequence). This CDR3 region has 13 residues. The CDR3 loop is CASSLSGDLGYTF. The CDR3 DNA sequence: TGTGCCAGCAGTTTATCTGGAGATCTCGGCTACACCTTC.

The chain employs TRBV7-2 and TRBJ1-2; tentatively, D is TRBD1 (5 bases). V was trimmed by 5 bases and J by 5 bases, leaving 21 bases between them. Germline CDR1 and CDR2: SGHTA and FQGNSA. There are 16 residues in the CDR3. The chain's CDR3 is CASSPSGTEYPYGYTF. The CDR3 nucleotides read TGTGCCAGCAGCCCAAGCGGGACGGAATACCCGTATGGCTACACCTTC.